A selection of T cell receptor beta chains follows, all from one sample in a study of T-cell memory formation after mild COVID-19. Each CDR3 protein gets one entry after TCRdb re-called the 5' RACE reads with MiXCR. Of about 190,000 distinct CDR3 sequences listed, over 9.5% are singletons. Specimen: PBMCs or a T cell subset sorted from them (not recorded which). The receptors derive from a man between 18 and 35 years old who had mild COVID-19 (a few samples of this study predate the infection). Cell type and time point are not known. CDR3s include the opening cysteine and the closing phenylalanine or tryptophan. D genes are given only for firm matches. Some rows have no size entry. The others give once, few or many, or a class for an expanded clone.

v_call: TRBV7-2
d_call: -
clone_size: few
j_call: TRBJ2-2
cdr3_nt: TGTGCCAGCAGCTTATATCGGCCCTCCGGGGAGCTGTTTTTT
cdr3_aa: CASSLYRPSGELFF

v_call: TRBV5-1
d_call: -
clone_size: many
j_call: TRBJ1-1
cdr3_nt: TGCGCCAGCAGGCCAGATCCGAACACTGAAGCTTTCTTT
cdr3_aa: CASRPDPNTEAFF

v_call: TRBV5-6
d_call: -
clone_size: -
j_call: TRBJ1-5
cdr3_nt: TGTGCCAGCAGCTCTCAGACAGTACCCAATCAGCCCCAGCATTTT
cdr3_aa: CASSSQTVPNQPQHF

v_call: TRBV9
d_call: TRBD1
clone_size: few
j_call: TRBJ2-3
cdr3_nt: TGTGCCAGCAGCGTGTGGACAGGGGCAAGCACAGATACGCAGTATTTT
cdr3_aa: CASSVWTGASTDTQYF

v_call: TRBV5-1
d_call: -
clone_size: few
j_call: TRBJ1-4
cdr3_nt: TGCGCCAGCAGCTTGTTCGCAGGGGAGGATGAAAAACTGTTTTTT
cdr3_aa: CASSLFAGEDEKLFF

v_call: TRBV6-5
d_call: TRBD1
clone_size: few
j_call: TRBJ1-2
cdr3_nt: TGTGCCAGCAGTTCGACAGGGCGCGGTGGCTACACCTTC
cdr3_aa: CASSSTGRGGYTF

v_call: TRBV7-2
d_call: -
clone_size: -
j_call: TRBJ2-2
cdr3_nt: TGTGCCAGCAGCAGATTTACCGGGGAGCTGTTTTTT
cdr3_aa: CASSRFTGELFF

v_call: TRBV7-2
d_call: TRBD1
clone_size: many
j_call: TRBJ2-3
cdr3_nt: TGTGCCAGCAGCACCCGGACAGGGGGCGGCACAGATACGCAGTATTTT
cdr3_aa: CASSTRTGGGTDTQYF

v_call: TRBV7-9
d_call: TRBD2
clone_size: medium-sized
j_call: TRBJ2-4
cdr3_nt: TGTGCCAGCAGCGCCAGCGGGGGGCTAGCCAAAAACATTCAGTACTTC
cdr3_aa: CASSASGGLAKNIQYF

v_call: TRBV25-1
d_call: -
clone_size: -
j_call: TRBJ1-4
cdr3_nt: TGTGCCAGCAGTGAAAGGGCCAACCCGGCTTTATTAGAAAAACTGTTTTTT
cdr3_aa: CASSERANPALLEKLFF

v_call: TRBV7-2
d_call: -
clone_size: -
j_call: TRBJ2-1
cdr3_nt: TGTGCCAGCAGCCGCCGAACTAGTACCTACAATGAGCAGTTCTTC
cdr3_aa: CASSRRTSTYNEQFF

v_call: TRBV29-1
d_call: -
clone_size: many
j_call: TRBJ2-3
cdr3_nt: TGCAGCGTGTCAGGGGGGAGCACAGATACGCAGTATTTT
cdr3_aa: CSVSGGSTDTQYF

v_call: TRBV7-3
d_call: TRBD2
clone_size: few
j_call: TRBJ2-4
cdr3_nt: TGTGCCAGCAGCTTAATGGCTAGCGGGGGAATGGACATTCAGTACTTC
cdr3_aa: CASSLMASGGMDIQYF

v_call: TRBV5-1
d_call: -
clone_size: many
j_call: TRBJ1-1
cdr3_nt: TGCGCCAGCAGCTTCGATGGGGGGAACACTGAAGCTTTCTTT
cdr3_aa: CASSFDGGNTEAFF

v_call: TRBV12-3/TRBV12-4
d_call: -
clone_size: -
j_call: TRBJ1-5
cdr3_nt: TGTGCCAGCAGTTACAGGGAGGGTCAGCCCCAGCATTTT
cdr3_aa: CASSYREGQPQHF

v_call: TRBV5-5
d_call: -
clone_size: -
j_call: TRBJ1-1
cdr3_nt: TGTGCCAGCAGCTTGGTTGGGTCATGGACTGAAGCTTTCTTT
cdr3_aa: CASSLVGSWTEAFF

v_call: TRBV18
d_call: -
clone_size: many
j_call: TRBJ2-5
cdr3_nt: TGTGCCAGCTCACCTAGGCAAGAGACCCAGTACTTC
cdr3_aa: CASSPRQETQYF

v_call: TRBV7-2
d_call: TRBD1
clone_size: few
j_call: TRBJ2-5
cdr3_nt: TGTGCCAGCAGCCCACAGGGACAGGGGGCAGGGGAGACCCAGTACTTC
cdr3_aa: CASSPQGQGAGETQYF

v_call: TRBV5-1
d_call: -
clone_size: -
j_call: TRBJ1-2
cdr3_nt: TGCGCCAGCAGCATCCGACAGGTTGGGCTCACGGCTAACTATGGCTACACCTTC
cdr3_aa: CASSIRQVGLTANYGYTF

v_call: TRBV7-3
d_call: TRBD2
clone_size: -
j_call: TRBJ2-1
cdr3_nt: TGTGCCAGCAGTTCTAGCGGGGGGATCAATGAGCAGTTCTTC
cdr3_aa: CASSSSGGINEQFF

v_call: TRBV6-6
d_call: TRBD1
clone_size: few
j_call: TRBJ2-7
cdr3_nt: TGTGCCAGCAGTGCACCGGGACAGAACTACGAGCAGTACTTC
cdr3_aa: CASSAPGQNYEQYF

v_call: TRBV5-5
d_call: TRBD1
clone_size: many
j_call: TRBJ1-3
cdr3_nt: TGTGCCAGCAGACCGGGACAGGGGGCGCAGGGAAACACCATATATTTT
cdr3_aa: CASRPGQGAQGNTIYF

v_call: TRBV4-3
d_call: TRBD2
clone_size: many
j_call: TRBJ2-3
cdr3_nt: TGCGCCAGCAGCCAAGGAGCAGCGGGGAGCACAGATACGCAGTATTTT
cdr3_aa: CASSQGAAGSTDTQYF

v_call: TRBV7-9
d_call: TRBD1
clone_size: few
j_call: TRBJ1-2
cdr3_nt: TGTGCCAGCAGCTTAGCGGGGACAGCAAACTATGGCTACACCTTC
cdr3_aa: CASSLAGTANYGYTF

v_call: TRBV7-9
d_call: TRBD1
clone_size: few
j_call: TRBJ1-1
cdr3_nt: TGTGCCAGCAGCACCCTGACAGGGAATACTGAAGCTTTCTTT
cdr3_aa: CASSTLTGNTEAFF

v_call: TRBV7-2
d_call: -
clone_size: few
j_call: TRBJ2-3
cdr3_nt: TGTGCCAGCAGCTTAGTTGGGGGGGCTGGTACAGATACGCAGTATTTT
cdr3_aa: CASSLVGGAGTDTQYF

v_call: TRBV12-3/TRBV12-4
d_call: -
clone_size: few
j_call: TRBJ2-1
cdr3_nt: TGTGCCAGCATTCTCCAAGGGCAGGGTGAGCAGTTCTTC
cdr3_aa: CASILQGQGEQFF

v_call: TRBV12-3/TRBV12-4
d_call: -
clone_size: few
j_call: TRBJ2-2
cdr3_nt: TGTGCCAGCAGCCTGCTGGGGGGGCTGTTTTTT
cdr3_aa: CASSLLGGLFF

v_call: TRBV7-9
d_call: TRBD1
clone_size: few
j_call: TRBJ1-2
cdr3_nt: TGTGCCAGCAGCCCTGACAGGGCTTCTAACTATGGCTACACCTTC
cdr3_aa: CASSPDRASNYGYTF

v_call: TRBV6-6
d_call: TRBD2
clone_size: few
j_call: TRBJ2-1
cdr3_nt: TGTGCCAGCAGTTACGGGGGGGTTCACTACAATGAGCAGTTCTTC
cdr3_aa: CASSYGGVHYNEQFF

v_call: TRBV25-1
d_call: -
clone_size: few
j_call: TRBJ2-3
cdr3_nt: TGTGCCAGTAAAAGGTCGGGGGGCACAGATACGCAGTATTTT
cdr3_aa: CASKRSGGTDTQYF

v_call: TRBV20-1
d_call: -
clone_size: -
j_call: TRBJ1-5
cdr3_nt: TGCAGTGCTAGCCCCACAAGGAATCAGCCCCAGCATTTT
cdr3_aa: CSASPTRNQPQHF

v_call: TRBV5-1
d_call: -
clone_size: few
j_call: TRBJ2-1
cdr3_nt: TGCGCCAGCAGCTTCACGGGACAATACAATGAGCAGTTCTTC
cdr3_aa: CASSFTGQYNEQFF

v_call: TRBV7-2
d_call: -
clone_size: -
j_call: TRBJ1-6
cdr3_nt: TGTGCCAGCAGCATTAGAGATGGTTCACCCCTCCACTTT
cdr3_aa: CASSIRDGSPLHF

v_call: TRBV5-1
d_call: TRBD1
clone_size: -
j_call: TRBJ2-2
cdr3_nt: TGCGCCAGCAGCCCGGACAGGGGGGACACCGGGGAGCTGTTTTTT
cdr3_aa: CASSPDRGDTGELFF

v_call: TRBV6-6
d_call: -
clone_size: few
j_call: TRBJ1-5
cdr3_nt: TGTGCCGCTTTCTCCGGGCCAGCCCGACATTTT
cdr3_aa: CAAFSGPARHF

v_call: TRBV7-9
d_call: -
clone_size: -
j_call: TRBJ1-2
cdr3_nt: TGTGCCAGCAGCCTAACGGGGGTCGTCTATGGCTACACCTTC
cdr3_aa: CASSLTGVVYGYTF

v_call: TRBV23-1
d_call: -
clone_size: few
j_call: TRBJ2-3
cdr3_nt: TGCGCCAGCAGTCACGGTGTTTCTAGCACAGATACGCAGTATTTT
cdr3_aa: CASSHGVSSTDTQYF

v_call: TRBV5-1
d_call: TRBD2
clone_size: -
j_call: TRBJ2-5
cdr3_nt: TGCGCCAGCAGCCCTAAGACTAGCGGAGAGACCCAGTACTTC
cdr3_aa: CASSPKTSGETQYF

v_call: TRBV7-9
d_call: TRBD2
clone_size: few
j_call: TRBJ2-3
cdr3_nt: TGTGCCAGCAGTATCGGACTAGTTAGCACAGATACGCAGTATTTT
cdr3_aa: CASSIGLVSTDTQYF

v_call: TRBV29-1
d_call: -
clone_size: few
j_call: TRBJ2-4
cdr3_nt: TGCAGCGTTGAGCCTGTAGGGCGAGCCAAAAACATTCAGTACTTC
cdr3_aa: CSVEPVGRAKNIQYF

v_call: TRBV12-3/TRBV12-4
d_call: TRBD1
clone_size: -
j_call: TRBJ1-1
cdr3_nt: TGTGCCAGCAGTCTCGACAGGGGCCCGGGGGCGAACACTGAAGCTTTCTTT
cdr3_aa: CASSLDRGPGANTEAFF

v_call: TRBV7-3
d_call: -
clone_size: -
j_call: TRBJ1-1
cdr3_nt: TGTGCCAGCAGCTTAACGTATGGAGGGGGCACTGAAGCTTTCTTT
cdr3_aa: CASSLTYGGGTEAFF

v_call: TRBV2
d_call: -
clone_size: many
j_call: TRBJ1-5
cdr3_nt: TGTGCCAGCAGTGATGTCGGGGGTAGTGATCAGCCCCAGCATTTT
cdr3_aa: CASSDVGGSDQPQHF

v_call: TRBV5-1
d_call: -
clone_size: -
j_call: TRBJ1-1
cdr3_nt: TGCGCCAGCAGCTTGAACGGTCCGAACACTGAAGCTTTCTTT
cdr3_aa: CASSLNGPNTEAFF

v_call: TRBV5-1
d_call: -
clone_size: few
j_call: TRBJ2-3
cdr3_nt: TGCGCCAGCAGCCCGGGTAGCAGCGGAAGCACAGATACGCAGTATTTT
cdr3_aa: CASSPGSSGSTDTQYF

v_call: TRBV2
d_call: -
clone_size: -
j_call: TRBJ2-3
cdr3_nt: TGTGCCACACACCTTGACGCCACCTACACAGATACGCAGTATTTT
cdr3_aa: CATHLDATYTDTQYF

v_call: TRBV7-9
d_call: -
clone_size: few
j_call: TRBJ2-7
cdr3_nt: TGTGCCAGCAGCTTATGGCAACAGCCCTACGAGCAGTACTTC
cdr3_aa: CASSLWQQPYEQYF

v_call: TRBV5-1
d_call: -
clone_size: -
j_call: TRBJ2-6
cdr3_nt: TGCGCCAGCAGCCGGAACCCTCGGGACATCTCTGGGGCCAACGTCCTGACTTTC
cdr3_aa: CASSRNPRDISGANVLTF

v_call: TRBV7-2
d_call: TRBD2
clone_size: few
j_call: TRBJ2-3
cdr3_nt: TGTGCCAGCAGCTATCCTGGACTAGGGGATACGCAGTATTTT
cdr3_aa: CASSYPGLGDTQYF

v_call: TRBV4-3
d_call: -
clone_size: few
j_call: TRBJ2-5
cdr3_nt: TGCGCCAGCAGCCAAGATACAGGAGTGAAGACCCAGTACTTC
cdr3_aa: CASSQDTGVKTQYF

v_call: TRBV7-2
d_call: -
clone_size: many
j_call: TRBJ2-2
cdr3_nt: TGTGCCAGCAGCTTGTCTCAGGGGACCCTGTTTTTT
cdr3_aa: CASSLSQGTLFF

v_call: TRBV6-5
d_call: -
clone_size: once
j_call: TRBJ1-6
cdr3_nt: TGTGCCAGCAGTTACTCGAGAGGGGTAAGATCGGCCCTCCACTTT
cdr3_aa: CASSYSRGVRSALHF